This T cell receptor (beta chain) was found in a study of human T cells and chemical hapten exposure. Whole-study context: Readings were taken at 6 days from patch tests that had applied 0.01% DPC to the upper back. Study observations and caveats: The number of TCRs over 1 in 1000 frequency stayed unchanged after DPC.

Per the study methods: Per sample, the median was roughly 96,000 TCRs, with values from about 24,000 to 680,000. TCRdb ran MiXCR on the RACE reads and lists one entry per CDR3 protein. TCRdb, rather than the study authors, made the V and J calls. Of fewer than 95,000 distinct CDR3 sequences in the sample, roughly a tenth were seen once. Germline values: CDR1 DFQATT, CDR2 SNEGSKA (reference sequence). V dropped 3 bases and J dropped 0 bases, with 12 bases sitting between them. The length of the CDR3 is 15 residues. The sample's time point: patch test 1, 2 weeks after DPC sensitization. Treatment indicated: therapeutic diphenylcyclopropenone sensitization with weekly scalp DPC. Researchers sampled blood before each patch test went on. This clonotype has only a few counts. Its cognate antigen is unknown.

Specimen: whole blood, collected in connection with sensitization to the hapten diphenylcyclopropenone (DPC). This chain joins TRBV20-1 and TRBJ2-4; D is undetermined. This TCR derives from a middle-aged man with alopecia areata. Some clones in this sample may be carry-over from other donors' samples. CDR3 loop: CSASVDHSAKNIQYF. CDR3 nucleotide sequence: TGCAGTGCTAGCGTGGACCACTCAGCCAAAAACATTCAGTACTTC.